This TCR beta chain was sequenced in a study of response to subunit inactivated influenza vaccine. Study-level results: The authors suggested that every seasonal influenza vaccination recruits few new T cells.

The CDR3 extends over 12 amino acids. V shed 6 bases and J 7 bases; nucleotides not matched to a gene: 5. TCRdb ran MiXCR on the RT-PCR reads and lists one entry per CDR3 protein. The table lists fewer than 250,000 distinct CDR3 sequences, 13% to 15% of them singletons. This clonotype was counted between two and nine times. Its antigen is still unknown. This receptor was obtained from a man between 50 and 59 years old who received an inactivated influenza vaccine. V and J are TRBV12-3 or TRBV12-4 and TRBJ2-7; 8 positions match TRBD1. The sample in question was CD8+ T cells sorted from PBMCs, obtained more than 4 days after vaccination. In DNA form, the CDR3 reads TGTGCCAGCAGGGGGGACAGGCTAGAGCAGTACTTC. Protein: CASRGDRLEQYF.